This TCR beta chain came from a study of T cell repertoires in cytomegalovirus infection. Study at large: Based on public TCR beta signatures, there were indications of CMV infection and of a matching HLA type. The study's findings and limits: The study identified carriers of CMV plus the relevant HLA from cumulative public TCR beta family frequency. What dominated the ex vivo response were HLA-C-restricted CMV-specific TCR beta clonotypes.

About this clonotype itself: Its antigen remains unidentified.

A single record per CDR3 protein comes from TCRdb applying MiXCR to the reads. Of 250,000 or so distinct CDR3 sequences detected, about 12% appear once; the ten largest clones hold approximately 1.8%. V was pared by 0 bases and J by 10 bases, with 13 bases between. The germline V gene encodes CDR1 MRHNA and CDR2 SNTAGT. The CDR3 is 14 residues long. The V and J genes are TRBV6-4 and TRBJ2-1, with no clear D. The sequence was obtained from a human donor in good health (CMV status not recorded). Some clones in this sample may be carry-over from other donors' samples. Sample: PBMCs. In DNA, the CDR3 is TGTGCCAGCAGTGACTCGGGTGGAAGCGAAGAGCAGTTCTTC. Encoded protein: CASSDSGGSEEQFF.